Below are 24 T cell receptor beta chains sequenced from a single sample in a study of blood T cell repertoires in COVID-19. The table came from immunoSEQ multiplex PCR; TCRdb's copy has only in-frame clones and leaves some out. The sample has 200,000 to 250,000 clones, more than 85% seen once; the top ten hold roughly 10%. The specimen was peripheral blood. The source of these receptors is a woman in her 50s with COVID-19, enrolled during active disease.

The chain links TRBV5-1 to TRBJ2-5; 7 nucleotides agree with TRBD2. The germline CDR1 and CDR2 sequences are SGHRS and YFSETQ. V shed 4 bases and J 5 bases; nucleotides not matched to a gene: 11. The CDR3 is made up of 15 amino acids. This CDR3 is CASSDGGTLRETQYF. The CDR3 nucleotides read TGCGCCAGCAGCGACGGGGGGACCCTGCGGGAGACCCAGTACTTC.

Here the CDR3 reads CASSFQQGGGYTF. DNA for the CDR3: TGTGCCAGCAGCTTTCAACAGGGGGGTGGCTACACCTTC. This sequence joins TRBV7-2 and TRBJ1-2; 8 bases align to TRBD1. Germline V gene data show CDR1 as SGHTA and CDR2 as FQGNSA. Losses at the gene ends were 3 bases for V and 7 bases for J; bases not matched to a gene: 4. The CDR3 has 13 residues. Combining the CDR3 with reference TRBV7-2 and TRBJ1-2 gives the whole variable domain GAGVSQSPSNKVTEKGKDVELRCDPISGHTALYWYRQSLGQGLEFLIYFQGNSAPDKSGLPSDRFSAERTGGSVSTLTIQRTQQEDSAVYLCASSFQQGGGYTFGSGTRLTVV.

The chain combines TRBV4-3 with TRBJ2-1; no definite D call. CDR1 is LGHNA and CDR2 is YSLEER in the germline V gene. V gave up 0 bases and J gave up 5 bases, with 17 bases separating them. The CDR3 is 17 residues long. The CDR3 nucleotides read TGCGCCAGCAGCCAAGAGGGTATAGCATCCCAGCACAATGAGCAGTTCTTC. The encoded protein is CASSQEGIASQHNEQFF.

The V and J genes are TRBV4-1 and TRBJ2-2; 7 bases align to TRBD1. CDR1 MGHRA and CDR2 YSYEKL come from the germline V gene. J gave up 4 bases and V 0 bases, and 11 bases lay outside the gene matches. The CDR3 loop spans 18 amino acids. CDR3 in amino acids: CASSQEGPPGQITGELFF. The CDR3 nucleotides are TGCGCCAGCAGCCAAGAAGGCCCTCCGGGACAGATCACCGGGGAGCTGTTTTTT.

The CDR3 spells CASSLAGAYTGELFF. The CDR3 DNA is TGTGCCAGCAGCTTAGCGGGAGCCTACACCGGGGAGCTGTTTTTT. The chain employs TRBV5-4 and TRBJ2-2; 8 nucleotides line up with TRBD2. Trimming removed 2 bases from V and 3 bases from J; junction bases left unmatched: 3. Per the germline V gene, CDR1 is SGHNT and CDR2 is YYREEE (reference sequence). The CDR3 is 15 amino acids.

This clone appeared a few times. The J gene is TRBJ2-5, the V gene TRBV5-4; 8 bases line up with TRBD1. This CDR3 has 13 amino acids. CDR1 and CDR2 (germline): SGHNT, YYREEE (reference sequence). Trimming cost V 4 bases and J 5 bases; bases outside gene matches: 4. The CDR3 protein is CASSLTGDETQYF. Written as DNA, the CDR3 is TGTGCCAGCAGCCTGACAGGGGACGAGACCCAGTACTTC.

This clone has only one observation. The chain recombines TRBV5-1 with TRBJ2-3; 9 bases fit TRBD2. The CDR3 consists of 16 residues. V gave up 0 bases and J gave up 4 bases; unmatched junction bases: 6. Germline V gives CDR1 SGHRS, CDR2 YFSETQ. This CDR3 reads CASSLDSGGRADTQYF. DNA of the CDR3: TGCGCCAGCAGCTTGGATAGCGGGGGTCGCGCAGATACGCAGTATTTT.

The chain combines TRBV7-2 with TRBJ1-2; perhaps TRBD1 as D (5 bases). Deletions cut 5 bases from V and 7 bases from J, with 20 bases between. The CDR3 extends over 15 amino acids. In germline, CDR1 is SGHTA, CDR2 FQGNSA. The chain's CDR3 is CASSQSGPTGPGYTF. The CDR3 region has the DNA TGTGCCAGCAGCCAAAGCGGGCCGACGGGGCCTGGCTACACCTTC.

The V gene is TRBV27, the J gene TRBJ2-7, with D tentatively TRBD1 (6 bases). V lost 4 bases to trimming and J lost 3 bases, with 16 bases between them. This CDR3 spans 15 amino acids. Germline values: CDR1 MNHEY, CDR2 SMNVEV (reference sequence). This chain's CDR3 is CASSSLTGQNYEQYF. The CDR3 nucleotides read TGTGCCAGCAGTTCCCTCACCGGACAGAACTACGAGCAGTACTTC.

The V gene is TRBV2, the J gene TRBJ2-1; 7 bases are a match to TRBD2. V lost 6 bases to trimming and J lost 6 bases; unmatched junction nucleotides: 11. CDR1 SNHLY and CDR2 FYNNEI come from the germline V gene. This CDR3 has 15 amino acids. The CDR3 DNA sequence: TGTGCCAGCAGAGTAGCTAGCGGTGATGGCAATGAGCAGTTCTTC. It codes for CASRVASGDGNEQFF. Filled out from reference TRBV2 and TRBJ2-1, the complete variable domain reads EPEVTQTPSHQVTQMGQEVILRCVPISNHLYFYWYRQILGQKVEFLVSFYNNEISEKSEIFDDQFSVERPDGSNFTLKIRSTKLEDSAMYFCASRVASGDGNEQFFGPGTRLTVL.

The V and J genes are TRBV7-8 and TRBJ2-1; D remains unclear. The CDR3 has 13 amino acids. Trimming stripped 3 bases from V and 5 bases from J, with 8 bases between. Germline CDR1 is SGHVS and CDR2 is FQNEAQ. CDR3 in amino acids: CASSLRFNNEQFF. CDR3 in DNA: TGTGCCAGCAGCTTGAGATTCAACAATGAGCAGTTCTTC.

The gene calls are TRBV12-5 and TRBJ2-1, with TRBD2 as a possible D gene (5 bases). Germline CDR1 reads LGHNT; CDR2 reads FRNRAP. The CDR3 is 18 residues long. The ends were cut back, 0 bases at V and 6 bases at J, with 21 bases in the middle. DNA of the CDR3: TGTGCTAGTGGTTTGGTACTTGAACGGGGTTACAGTTCCAATGAGCAGTTCTTC. Protein: CASGLVLERGYSSNEQFF.

The chain has TRBV5-1 and TRBJ1-4; 8 bases are a match to TRBD1. This CDR3 has 16 residues. J was trimmed by 0 bases and V by 4 bases; bases with no gene match: 5. Germline V lookup: CDR1 SGHRS, CDR2 YFSETQ. CDR3 region: CASSRTGSATNEKLFF. The CDR3 DNA reads TGCGCCAGCAGCCGGACAGGGAGCGCAACTAATGAAAAACTGTTTTTT.

In DNA, the CDR3 is TGTGCCAGCAGCGTAGCGGGGGGCAACACAGATACGCAGTATTTT. This gives the protein CASSVAGGNTDTQYF. The chain carries TRBV9 and TRBJ2-3; maybe TRBD2 (7 bases). Looked up from germline, CDR1 is SGDLS and CDR2 is YYNGEE. V lost 0 bases and J lost 2, with 10 bases in between. The CDR3 covers 15 residues.

This chain links TRBV21-1 with TRBJ2-7; TRBD2, as called in the table, went unchecked against the DNA. TRBV21-1 is termed a pseudogene. The CDR3 extends over 18 amino acids. The CDR3 is CASSKAGGLGKMTYEQYF. CDR3 DNA sequence: TGTGCCAGCAGCAAAGCGGGGGGTTTGGGAAAAATGACTTACGAGCAGTACTTC.

The V and J genes are TRBV18 and TRBJ1-6; D might be TRBD1 (6 bases). Looked up from germline, CDR1 is KGHSH and CDR2 is LQKENI. The CDR3 has 13 residues. Trimming removed 4 bases at V and 11 bases at J, with 12 bases between. CDR3 sequence: CASSQGGGAPLHF. DNA for the CDR3: TGTGCCAGCTCACAAGGGGGTGGGGCACCCCTCCACTTT.

This chain links TRBV4-1 with TRBJ1-1, with TRBD1 matching 7 bases. CDR3 length: 11 amino acids. Looked up from germline, CDR1 is MGHRA and CDR2 is YSYEKL. V shed 4 bases, J shed 7 bases, and the junction held 0 bases outside the gene matches. Here the CDR3 reads CASSRQGEAFF. The CDR3 DNA follows: TGCGCCAGCAGCCGACAGGGTGAAGCTTTCTTT.

This clone has more than one count but fewer than ten. The V call is TRBV5-1, the J call TRBJ2-7; D perhaps matches TRBD2 (5 bases). The germline CDR1 and CDR2 sequences are SGHRS and YFSETQ. The CDR3 covers 13 residues. The ends were cut back, 0 bases at V and 2 bases at J, with 6 bases in the middle. The CDR3 DNA follows: TGCGCCAGCAGCTTGGCGGGAACCTACGAGCAGTACTTC. This codes for CASSLAGTYEQYF.

The chain employs TRBV9 and TRBJ1-3; D perhaps matches TRBD1 (6 bases). CDR1 is SGDLS, CDR2 YYNGEE, per germline. Trimming cost V 0 bases and J 8 bases, with 9 bases left between them. This CDR3 contains 13 residues. CDR3 sequence reads: CASSVGRGDTIYF. The CDR3 nucleotides are TGTGCCAGCAGCGTAGGCAGGGGAGACACCATATATTTT.

The chain employs TRBV5-4 and TRBJ2-1; possibly TRBD2 for D (5 bases). Between the trimmed V and J ends, which lost 0 bases and 8 bases, there was a span of 9 bases. The germline V gene has CDR1 SGHNT and CDR2 YYREEE (reference sequence). CDR3 length equals 13 residues. The chain's CDR3 is CASSLGSSYEQFF. The CDR3 coding sequence is TGTGCCAGCAGCTTGGGGTCTAGCTATGAGCAGTTCTTC.

There are a few counts of this clone. V usage is TRBV7-8 and J usage is TRBJ1-4; D may be TRBD1 (6 bases). This CDR3 is built from 14 residues. The germline V gene has CDR1 SGHVS and CDR2 FQNEAQ. Trimming left V 5 bases short and J 5 bases short, with 12 bases between. The CDR3 nucleotides are TGTGCCAGCAGCCGGTGGGACAACAATGAAAAACTGTTTTTT. This gives the protein CASSRWDNNEKLFF.

The chain joins TRBV19 to TRBJ2-7, with 7 bases fitting TRBD2. Germline lookup yields CDR1 LNHDA and CDR2 SQIVND (reference sequence). V shed 1 base and J 7 bases; nucleotides not matched to a gene: 4. This CDR3 comprises 13 residues. CDR3 coding DNA: TGTGCCAGTAGTATAGGGGAGGGAAGGGAGCAGTACTTC. It is translated as CASSIGEGREQYF.

This clone has only a few counts. J is TRBJ2-7 and V is TRBV2; 12 nucleotides agree with TRBD2. The trim removed 8 bases at V and 7 bases at J, leaving 9 bases unmatched. The CDR3 spans 14 residues. CDR1 is SNHLY, CDR2 FYNNEI, per germline. The chain's CDR3 is CASGRTSGAREQYV. CDR3 bases: TGTGCCAGCGGCCGGACTAGCGGGGCCCGGGAGCAGTACGTC.

This clone has a single count. The chain has TRBV5-1 and TRBJ2-3, with TRBD1 matching 9 bases. Germline V lookup: CDR1 SGHRS, CDR2 YFSETQ. With 4 bases clipped from V and 1 base from J, the junction kept 4 bases outside the gene matches. This CDR3 spans 15 amino acids. CDR3 nucleotides: TGCGCCAGCAGCCGGACAGGGGCCGGCACAGATACGCAGTATTTT. Translating gives CASSRTGAGTDTQYF.